These 20 T cell receptor beta chains were sequenced from one sample in a study of blood T cell repertoires in COVID-19. Using immunoSEQ multiplex PCR, the repertoire was profiled, and TCRdb retains in-frame clones only, with some absent. The table shows roughly 250,000 clones, with 65% to 90% occurring only once. Specimen: peripheral blood. The receptors come from a woman of 80 years or more with active or convalescent COVID-19.

The rearrangement joins TRBV7-9 to TRBJ1-6, with no clear D. Germline V lookup: CDR1 SEHNR, CDR2 FQNEAQ (reference sequence). There are 15 residues in the CDR3. Trimming took 2 bases from V and 5 from J, leaving 10 bases between them. The CDR3, as DNA: TGTGCCAGCAGCTTACTGGCAGTTGATAATTCACCCCTCCACTTT. Protein: CASSLLAVDNSPLHF.

The chain joins TRBV5-1 to TRBJ2-3; 7 bases align to TRBD1. The CDR3 is 13 amino acids. Losses at the gene ends were 4 bases for V and 14 bases for J; bases not matched to a gene: 13. Per the germline V gene, CDR1 is SGHRS and CDR2 is YFSETQ. CDR3 in amino acids: CASSLVPGTELYF. Written as DNA, the CDR3 is TGCGCCAGCAGCCTAGTACCCGGGACAGAGTTGTATTTT.

The genes are TRBV10-1 and TRBJ1-1; tentative D call: TRBD1 (6 bases). CDR1 is WNHNN and CDR2 is SYGVQD in the germline V gene (reference sequence). This CDR3 has 13 residues. The V and J ends lost 9 bases and 4 bases respectively, with 15 bases between them. The CDR3 DNA reads as TGCGCCAGTCGAGACAGGTCGAGCACTGAAGCTTTCTTT. Translated, it gives CASRDRSSTEAFF.

The V and J genes are TRBV28 and TRBJ2-5; 9 bases are shared with TRBD1. CDR1 MDHEN and CDR2 SYDVKM come from the germline V gene. Trimming removed 5 bases from V and 4 bases from J; junction bases left unmatched: 8. The CDR3 sequence is 15 residues long. Here the CDR3 reads CASSPSGQGRETQYF. DNA for the CDR3: TGTGCCAGCAGTCCTTCAGGACAGGGGAGAGAGACCCAGTACTTC.

The V call is TRBV10-3, the J call TRBJ1-2; D gene uncertain. Between the trimmed V and J ends, which lost 11 bases and 0 bases, there was a span of 10 bases. The CDR3 runs 12 residues. Germline CDR1 is ENHRY and CDR2 is SYGVKD. This CDR3 is CAGSGSNYGYTF. As DNA, the CDR3 is TGTGCCGGTTCGGGGTCTAACTATGGCTACACCTTC.

This clone is a singleton in its sample. The chain couples TRBV18 to TRBJ1-1; tentatively, D is TRBD1 (5 bases). The CDR3 runs 15 residues. With 0 bases removed from V and 5 bases from J, the gap between germline ends came to 13 bases. The germline V gene encodes CDR1 KGHSH and CDR2 LQKENI. The CDR3 region is CASSPPNLRGTEAFF. The CDR3 DNA reads as TGTGCCAGCTCACCACCGAACCTTAGGGGAACTGAAGCTTTCTTT.

V gene TRBV6-5 combines with J gene TRBJ2-7; 8 bases fit TRBD1. CDR1 and CDR2 (germline): MNHEY, SVGAGI. The ends lost 2 bases at V and 5 bases at J; junction bases unmatched: 11. The CDR3 has 16 residues. The CDR3 spells CASSYTRTGGINEQYF. In nucleotides, the CDR3 is TGTGCCAGCAGTTACACCCGTACAGGGGGTATCAACGAGCAGTACTTC.

CDR3 loop: CASSSTGTAAYGYTF. Here the CDR3 DNA reads TGTGCCAGCAGTTCCACCGGGACAGCCGCCTATGGCTACACCTTC. The V call is TRBV27, the J call TRBJ1-2; 7 nucleotides agree with TRBD1. The CDR3 loop spans 15 amino acids. The V gene end was trimmed by 4 bases and the J gene end by 4 bases; junction bases not matched to a gene: 9. Per the germline V gene, CDR1 is MNHEY and CDR2 is SMNVEV (reference sequence).

This clone was picked up a small number of times. The chain carries TRBV10-3 and TRBJ1-2, with 8 nucleotides matching TRBD1. The CDR3 runs 15 residues. CDR1 is ENHRY and CDR2 is SYGVKD in the germline V gene. After removal of 8 bases from V and 6 bases from J, the junction contained 14 bases not matched to a gene. The CDR3 coding sequence is TGTGCCATCCCGAACCGCAGGGGGCGTACAAATGGCTACACCTTC. Amino acid sequence: CAIPNRRGRTNGYTF.

The chain has TRBV18 and TRBJ1-6, with 7 nucleotides matching TRBD1. This CDR3 is 15 amino acids long. Germline CDR1 is KGHSH and CDR2 is LQKENI. Trimming removed 3 bases from V and 6 bases from J; junction bases left unmatched: 5. CDR3 sequence reads: CASSPSTGINSPLHF. In DNA, the CDR3 is TGTGCCAGCTCACCGTCGACAGGGATTAATTCACCCCTCCACTTT.

The chain carries TRBV2 and TRBJ2-7; TRBD2 matches 7 bases. The CDR3 is made up of 14 amino acids. V trimming: 1 base; J trimming: 5 bases; junction bases outside the gene matches: 5. From germline, CDR1 is SNHLY and CDR2 FYNNEI. The CDR3 DNA reads as TGTGCCAGCAGTGAAGAACTAGCGTCCAACGAGCAGTACTTC. Encoded protein: CASSEELASNEQYF.

The chain couples TRBV7-6 to TRBJ1-1, with 7 bases identical to TRBD1. This CDR3 has 16 amino acids. The V gene end was trimmed by 2 bases and the J gene end by 0 bases; junction bases not matched to a gene: 6. In germline, CDR1 is SGHVS, CDR2 FNYEAQ. The CDR3 sequence: CASSLMVGTVNTEAFF. CDR3 in DNA: TGTGCCAGCAGCTTAATGGTCGGGACAGTGAACACTGAAGCTTTCTTT.

Points on this clone: The same CDR3 can be traced to other DNA sequences in this sample. V and J are TRBV5-1 and TRBJ1-3, with no clear D. The CDR3 is 13 amino acids. Per germline, CDR1 SGHRS and CDR2 YFSETQ. V lost 4 bases and J 4 bases, leaving 9 bases between the germline ends. This CDR3 is CASSLDIGNTIYF. The CDR3 DNA sequence: TGCGCCAGCAGCCTCGACATAGGAAACACCATATATTTT.

This clone was recorded once. This chain joins TRBV24-1 and TRBJ1-2; D uncertain. CDR1 KGHDR and CDR2 SFDVKD come from the germline V gene. The CDR3 length is 12 residues. Trimming shortened V by 3 bases and J by 8 bases, and 9 bases separated the two germline ends. The DNA for the CDR3 is TGTGCCACCAGTGATCCAGGACTGGGCTACACCTTC. It is translated as CATSDPGLGYTF.

This chain joins TRBV2 and TRBJ2-7, with TRBD2 identical over 12 bases. Germline trimming cut 4 bases from V and 4 bases from J; bases unmatched to any gene: 2. Germline V gene data show CDR1 as SNHLY and CDR2 as FYNNEI. The CDR3 contains 14 residues. The DNA of the CDR3 is TGTGCCAGCAGTGCTAGCGGGGGGGCATACGAGCAGTACTTC. Amino acid sequence: CASSASGGAYEQYF.

CDR3 loop: CASSLAGTGNSPLHF. In DNA, the CDR3 is TGTGCCAGCAGCTTAGCCGGGACAGGGAATTCACCCCTCCACTTT. The chain uses TRBV7-2 and TRBJ1-6; 9 bases fit TRBD1. This CDR3 has 15 amino acids. Germline V gene lookup returns CDR1 SGHTA and CDR2 FQGNSA. The J segment lost 7 bases and the V segment lost 0 bases, leaving 1 base of the junction unmatched. Together with reference TRBV7-2 and TRBJ1-6, the CDR3 gives the full variable domain: GAGVSQSPSNKVTEKGKDVELRCDPISGHTALYWYRQSLGQGLEFLIYFQGNSAPDKSGLPSDRFSAERTGGSVSTLTIQRTQQEDSAVYLCASSLAGTGNSPLHFGNGTRLTVT.

The chain couples TRBV30 to TRBJ2-6; 9 bases map to TRBD2. The CDR3 is made up of 17 amino acids. V lost 3 bases and J lost 0; bases outside the gene matches: 6. Germline V lookup: CDR1 GTSNPN, CDR2 SVGIG (reference sequence). The CDR3 DNA reads TGTGCCTGGAGAACACTAGCGGGTTTCTCTGGGGCCAACGTCCTGACTTTC. It translates to CAWRTLAGFSGANVLTF.

J is TRBJ2-7 and V is TRBV19; 8 nucleotides agree with TRBD1. The CDR3 consists of 14 residues. The trim removed 4 bases at V and 2 bases at J, leaving 4 bases unmatched. In germline, CDR1 is LNHDA, CDR2 SQIVND (reference sequence). The CDR3 nucleotides read TGTGCCAGTAGTACCCGCAGGGGGCCCTACGAGCAGTACTTC. Residues: CASSTRRGPYEQYF.

The rearrangement links TRBV5-4 to TRBJ1-2; possible D gene TRBD1, 5 bases. V lost 4 bases, J lost 0 bases, and 16 bases lay in between. Germline CDR1 is SGHNT and CDR2 is YYREEE (reference sequence). CDR3 size: 16 residues. CDR3 in DNA: TGTGCCAGCAGCCGGGGGGGGACGATCACTAACTATGGCTACACCTTC. It yields the protein CASSRGGTITNYGYTF.

V is TRBV28 and J is TRBJ1-2, with no clear D. The germline CDR1 and CDR2 sequences are MDHEN and SYDVKM. The length of the CDR3 is 12 residues. Between the trimmed V and J ends, which lost 6 bases and 4 bases, there was a span of 9 bases. The CDR3 sequence is CASSRVGYGYTF. As DNA, the CDR3 is TGTGCCAGCAGCCGGGTCGGCTATGGCTACACCTTC.